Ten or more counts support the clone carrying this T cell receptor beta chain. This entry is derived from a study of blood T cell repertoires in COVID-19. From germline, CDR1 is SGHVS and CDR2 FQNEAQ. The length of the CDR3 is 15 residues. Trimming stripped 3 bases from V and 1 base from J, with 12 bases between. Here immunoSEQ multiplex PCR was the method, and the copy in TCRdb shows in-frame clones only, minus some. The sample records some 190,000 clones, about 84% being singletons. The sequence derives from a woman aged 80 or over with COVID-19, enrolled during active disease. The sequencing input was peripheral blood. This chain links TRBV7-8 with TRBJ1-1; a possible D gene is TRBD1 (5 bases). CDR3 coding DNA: TGTGCCAGCAGCTTTTCCCCGCAGGGGAACACTGAAGCTTTCTTT. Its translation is CASSFSPQGNTEAFF.